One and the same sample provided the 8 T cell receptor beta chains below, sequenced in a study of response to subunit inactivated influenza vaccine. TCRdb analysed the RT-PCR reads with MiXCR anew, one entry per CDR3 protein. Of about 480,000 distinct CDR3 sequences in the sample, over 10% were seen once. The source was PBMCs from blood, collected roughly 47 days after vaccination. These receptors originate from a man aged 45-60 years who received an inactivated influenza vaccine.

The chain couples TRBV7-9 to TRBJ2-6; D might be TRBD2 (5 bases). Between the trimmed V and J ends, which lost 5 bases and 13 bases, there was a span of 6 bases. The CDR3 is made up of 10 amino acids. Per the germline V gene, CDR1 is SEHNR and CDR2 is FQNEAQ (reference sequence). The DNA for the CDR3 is TGTGCCAGCAGCCGGAGGGTCCTGACTTTC. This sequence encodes CASSRRVLTF.

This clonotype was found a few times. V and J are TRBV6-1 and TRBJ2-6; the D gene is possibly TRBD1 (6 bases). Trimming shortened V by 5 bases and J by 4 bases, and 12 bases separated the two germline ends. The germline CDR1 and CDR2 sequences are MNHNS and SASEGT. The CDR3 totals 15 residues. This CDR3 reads CASSPTGFGANVLTF. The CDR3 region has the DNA TGTGCCAGCAGTCCTACAGGGTTCGGGGCCAACGTCCTGACTTTC.

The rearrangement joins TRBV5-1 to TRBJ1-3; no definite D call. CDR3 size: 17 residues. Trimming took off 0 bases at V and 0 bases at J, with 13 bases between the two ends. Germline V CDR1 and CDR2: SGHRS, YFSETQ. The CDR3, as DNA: TGCGCCAGCAGCTTGGAGTCCAGAATACACTCTGGAAACACCATATATTTT. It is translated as CASSLESRIHSGNTIYF.

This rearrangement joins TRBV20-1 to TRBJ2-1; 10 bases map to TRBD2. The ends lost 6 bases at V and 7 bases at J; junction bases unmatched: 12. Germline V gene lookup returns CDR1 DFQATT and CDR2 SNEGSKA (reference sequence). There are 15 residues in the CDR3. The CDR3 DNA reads TGCAGTGCAATTACTCTAGCGGGAGCAGAAAATGAGCAGTTCTTC. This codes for CSAITLAGAENEQFF.

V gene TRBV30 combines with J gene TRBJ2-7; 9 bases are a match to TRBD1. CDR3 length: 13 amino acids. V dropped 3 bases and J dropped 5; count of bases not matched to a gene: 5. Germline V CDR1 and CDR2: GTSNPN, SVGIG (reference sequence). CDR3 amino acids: CAWSRDRADEQYF. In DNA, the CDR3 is TGTGCCTGGAGCCGGGACAGGGCCGACGAGCAGTACTTC.

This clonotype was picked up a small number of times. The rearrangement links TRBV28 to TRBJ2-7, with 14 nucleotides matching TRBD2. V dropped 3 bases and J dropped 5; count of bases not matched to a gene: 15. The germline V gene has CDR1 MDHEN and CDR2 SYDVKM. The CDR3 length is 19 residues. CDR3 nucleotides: TGTGCCAGCAGTTTGCCATCGGGACTAGCGGGAGCAAAGACGGACGAGCAGTACTTC. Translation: CASSLPSGLAGAKTDEQYF.

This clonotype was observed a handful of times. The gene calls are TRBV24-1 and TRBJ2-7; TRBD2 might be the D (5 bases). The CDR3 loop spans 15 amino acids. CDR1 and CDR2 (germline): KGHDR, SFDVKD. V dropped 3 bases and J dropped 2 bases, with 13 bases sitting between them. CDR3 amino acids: CATSDGLKGAYEQYF. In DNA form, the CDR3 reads TGTGCCACCAGTGATGGACTTAAGGGCGCCTACGAGCAGTACTTC.

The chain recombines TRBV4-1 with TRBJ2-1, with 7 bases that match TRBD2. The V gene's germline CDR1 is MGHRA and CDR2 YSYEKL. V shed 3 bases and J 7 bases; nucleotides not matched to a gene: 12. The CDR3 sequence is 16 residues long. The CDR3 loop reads CASSHLSGVPGNEQFF. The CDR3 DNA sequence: TGCGCCAGCAGCCATCTGAGCGGGGTGCCGGGGAATGAGCAGTTCTTC.